The next 21 T cell receptor beta chains were all read from a single sample in a study of T cells in localized non-small cell lung cancer. The assay was immunoSEQ multiplex PCR, and TCRdb's table has in-frame clones only and misses some. Of about 33,000 clones listed, roughly 75% are singletons. Sequenced here: peripheral blood, sampled before any cancer treatment. These receptors all come from a male donor at least 60 years old with stage III squamous cell lung carcinoma.

The J gene is TRBJ1-3, the V gene TRBV7-2; a weak D match, TRBD1 (6 bases). The germline CDR1 and CDR2 sequences are SGHTA and FQGNSA. Trimming took 5 bases from V and 0 from J, leaving 17 bases between them. The CDR3 consists of 17 residues. The CDR3 spells CASSLMGAGNSGNTIYF. CDR3 in DNA: TGTGCCAGCAGCCTAATGGGGGCAGGCAACTCTGGAAACACCATATATTTT.

The CDR3 protein is CASSLVKNEQFF. The CDR3 bases are TGTGCCAGCAGCTTAGTTAAGAATGAGCAGTTCTTC. The rearrangement links TRBV7-9 to TRBJ2-1; no clear D gene. Germline assignment: CDR1 SEHNR and CDR2 FQNEAQ (reference sequence). The CDR3 spans 12 residues. Deletions cut 1 base from V and 7 bases from J, with 5 bases between.

The chain joins TRBV6-5 to TRBJ2-2; possible D gene TRBD1, 6 bases. Trimming cost V 2 bases and J 6 bases, with 13 bases left between them. CDR3 length: 15 residues. The V gene's germline CDR1 is MNHEY and CDR2 SVGAGI. The CDR3 spells CASSYRGMFAGELFF. The CDR3 DNA follows: TGTGCCAGCAGTTACAGGGGGATGTTTGCCGGGGAGCTGTTTTTT.

V usage is TRBV10-3 and J usage is TRBJ2-1; 10 nucleotides line up with TRBD2. Looked up from germline, CDR1 is ENHRY and CDR2 is SYGVKD. J lost 5 bases, V lost 10 bases, and 8 bases had no gene match. The length of the CDR3 is 14 residues. The CDR3 nucleotides are TGTGCCAGCTCCGGGACTAGCGACCACAATGAGCAGTTCTTC. This encodes CASSGTSDHNEQFF.

J is TRBJ2-6 and V is TRBV7-2; maybe TRBD2 (5 bases). Trimming removed 7 bases from V and 0 bases from J, with 16 bases in between. In germline, CDR1 is SGHTA, CDR2 FQGNSA. The CDR3 extends over 17 amino acids. The CDR3 region has the DNA TGTGCCAGCACCTGGCGGGCGGTGCTCTCTGGGGCCAACGTCCTGACTTTC. Its translation is CASTWRAVLSGANVLTF.

CDR3 in DNA: TGTGCCAGCAGCTTAGGGGTAGGGGATACGCAGTATTTT. The encoded protein is CASSLGVGDTQYF. This chain links TRBV11-3 with TRBJ2-3; D call uncertain. Germline V CDR1 and CDR2: SGHNT, YENEEA. There are 13 residues in the CDR3. Deletions cut 1 base from V and 6 bases from J, with 8 bases between.

V gene TRBV2 combines with J gene TRBJ2-5, with D uncertain. The CDR3 covers 11 residues. The V end lost 1 base, the J end lost 5 bases, and 2 bases lay between the germline ends. Per germline, CDR1 SNHLY and CDR2 FYNNEI. The CDR3 here is CASSEEETQYF. CDR3 coding DNA: TGTGCCAGCAGTGAAGAGGAGACCCAGTACTTC.

The CDR3 DNA sequence: TGTGCCAGCAGTTACGGACTAGCGCGTTGGGATGAGCAGTTCTTC. It codes for CASSYGLARWDEQFF. The V gene is TRBV5-4, the J gene TRBJ2-1; 9 bases line up with TRBD2. J gave up 8 bases and V 5 bases, and 11 bases lay outside the gene matches. Germline V gene data show CDR1 as SGHNT and CDR2 as YYREEE (reference sequence). This CDR3 region has 15 residues.

The chain has TRBV30 and TRBJ2-7; D is undetermined. The CDR3 has 12 amino acids. V lost 4 bases to trimming and J lost 3 bases, with 10 bases between them. CDR1 and CDR2 from the germline V gene are GTSNPN and SVGIG (reference sequence). Here the CDR3 reads CAWKSALYEQYF. CDR3 sequence (DNA): TGTGCCTGGAAATCTGCCCTCTACGAGCAGTACTTC.

The rearrangement uses TRBV6-6 and TRBJ1-2; 7 bases agree with TRBD1. Germline loops: CDR1 MNHNY, CDR2 SVGAGI (reference sequence). The CDR3 is 15 residues long. V shed 0 bases, J shed 6 bases, and the junction held 7 bases outside the gene matches. This chain's CDR3 is CASSYSRGPRNGYTF. Here the CDR3 DNA reads TGTGCCAGCAGTTACTCTAGGGGGCCACGAAATGGCTACACCTTC.

This chain uses TRBV27 with TRBJ2-7; tentatively, D is TRBD2 (5 bases). The CDR3 length is 15 residues. The ends were cut back, 3 bases at V and 0 bases at J, with 12 bases in the middle. Germline V gene sequence: CDR1 MNHEY, CDR2 SMNVEV (reference sequence). Written as DNA, the CDR3 is TGTGCCAGCAGTTTTGGGTCTGGGAGCTCCTACGAGCAGTACTTC. Protein product: CASSFGSGSSYEQYF.

This chain connects TRBV9 to TRBJ1-1; TRBD1 matches at 7 bases. CDR3 length: 13 amino acids. V trimming: 3 bases; J trimming: 5 bases; junction bases outside the gene matches: 4. Germline loops: CDR1 SGDLS, CDR2 YYNGEE. The CDR3, as DNA: TGTGCCAGCAGCGAGGACAGGCAAACTGAAGCTTTCTTT. Protein product: CASSEDRQTEAFF.

The chain joins TRBV5-8 to TRBJ1-5, with 7 bases aligning to TRBD1. J was trimmed by 0 bases and V by 5 bases; bases with no gene match: 11. CDR1 is SGHTS, CDR2 YDEGEE, per germline. The CDR3 has 17 amino acids. Here the CDR3 DNA reads TGTGCCAGCAGTTATACAGGGGACAGTCATAGCAATCAGCCCCAGCATTTT. This gives the protein CASSYTGDSHSNQPQHF. The full variable domain, completed using reference TRBV5-8 and TRBJ1-5, is EAGVTQSPTHLIKTRGQQATLRCSPISGHTSVYWYQQALGLGLQFLLWYDEGEERNRGNFPPRFSGRQFPNYSSELNVNALELEDSALYLCASSYTGDSHSNQPQHFGDGTRLSIL.

The gene calls are TRBV25-1 and TRBJ1-4, with no clear D. The CDR3 spans 13 residues. V was pared by 3 bases and J by 4 bases, with 6 bases between. CDR1 is MGHDK and CDR2 is SYGVNS in the germline V gene. CDR3 sequence (DNA): TGTGCCAGCAGTGACGGATTTAATGAAAAACTGTTTTTT. The encoded protein is CASSDGFNEKLFF.

The V gene is TRBV6-6, the J gene TRBJ2-2; D unresolved. V gave up 11 bases and J gave up 9 bases, with 19 bases separating them. Germline-derived CDR1 and CDR2 are MNHNY and SVGAGI (reference sequence). The CDR3 has 13 amino acids. The CDR3 here is CAAMDAVGWELFF. As DNA, the CDR3 is TGTGCCGCTATGGACGCTGTGGGCTGGGAGCTGTTTTTT.

The chain joins TRBV9 to TRBJ1-1; D might be TRBD1 (5 bases). The CDR3 spans 14 residues. V lost 3 bases to trimming and J lost 4 bases, with 13 bases between them. CDR1 and CDR2 (germline): SGDLS, YYNGEE. CDR3 sequence: CASSAGGGFTEAFF. Written as DNA, the CDR3 is TGTGCCAGCAGCGCTGGGGGGGGTTTCACTGAAGCTTTCTTT.

The chain carries TRBV28 and TRBJ1-5; 8 nucleotides align to TRBD1. V was clipped by 4 bases and J by 2 bases; unmatched bases: 7. Germline V gene data show CDR1 as MDHEN and CDR2 as SYDVKM. There are 16 residues in the CDR3. The CDR3 DNA follows: TGTGCCAGCAGTTCCGACAGGGGCGTCGGCAATCAGCCCCAGCATTTT. It translates to CASSSDRGVGNQPQHF.

This clone appeared a few times. V gene TRBV29-1 combines with J gene TRBJ1-5; 8 nucleotides line up with TRBD1. Trimming took 7 bases from V and 3 from J; bases not matched to a gene: 8. The CDR3 extends over 14 amino acids. CDR1 and CDR2 (germline): SQVTM, ANQGSEA. Here the CDR3 DNA reads TGCAGCGCGTTAACAGGGGGGAACAATCAGCCCCAGCATTTT. This sequence encodes CSALTGGNNQPQHF.

This chain uses TRBV10-2 with TRBJ1-1; TRBD1 might be the D (5 bases). CDR1 is WSHSY and CDR2 is SAAADI in the germline V gene. V gave up 2 bases and J gave up 7 bases, with 14 bases separating them. The length of the CDR3 is 14 residues. This chain's CDR3 is CASSEIIRDREAFF. DNA of the CDR3: TGCGCCAGCAGTGAGATTATAAGGGACCGTGAAGCTTTCTTT.

The rearrangement links TRBV28 to TRBJ1-6; 10 nucleotides align to TRBD1. This CDR3 is built from 16 residues. The V gene's germline CDR1 is MDHEN and CDR2 SYDVKM. The V and J ends lost 5 bases and 10 bases, in that order; junction bases with no gene match: 11. The CDR3 here is CASSDYRQGAGSPLHF. The CDR3 DNA reads as TGTGCCAGCAGTGACTACCGACAGGGGGCAGGGTCACCCCTCCACTTT. Using reference TRBV28 and TRBJ1-6 for the parts outside the CDR3, the full variable domain is DVKVTQSSRYLVKRTGEKVFLECVQDMDHENMFWYRQDPGLGLRLIYFSYDVKMKEKGDIPEGYSVSREKKERFSLILESASTNQTSMYLCASSDYRQGAGSPLHFGNGTRLTVT.

The chain recombines TRBV11-2 with TRBJ2-1, with no clear D. Germline CDR1 and CDR2: SGHAT and FQNNGV. The CDR3 loop spans 15 amino acids. V was cut by 2 bases and J by 2 bases, with 10 bases left in between. CDR3 nucleotides: TGTGCCAGCAGCTTACTTCCCGGTACCTACAATGAGCAGTTCTTC. Translation: CASSLLPGTYNEQFF.